A single sample is the source of the 25 T cell receptor beta chains below, sequenced in a study of spatial heterogeneity in lung cancer. Sample time point: sample taken at primary tumor resection. TCRdb processed the 5' RACE reads anew with MiXCR; each CDR3 protein has one entry. The repertoire holds about 40,000 distinct CDR3 sequences, with more than 4.5% as singletons. The material sequenced was PBMCs, taken at surgery. The receptors derive from a female donor with early-stage non-small cell lung cancer.

This clonotype was counted only a few times. CDR3 amino acids: CASSLSGVGGGELFF. CDR3 coding DNA: TGTGCCAGCAGCCTGAGCGGGGTAGGTGGCGGGGAGCTGTTTTTT. This chain uses TRBV9 with TRBJ2-2; 7 nucleotides align to TRBD2. CDR3 length equals 15 residues. The V gene end was trimmed by 4 bases and the J gene end by 7 bases; junction bases not matched to a gene: 10. CDR1 and CDR2 (germline): SGDLS, YYNGEE.

This clonotype was observed many times. This chain joins TRBV10-3 and TRBJ1-3; D is unclear. The CDR3 totals 11 residues. The V and J ends lost 5 bases and 4 bases respectively, with 3 bases between them. Germline CDR1 reads ENHRY; CDR2 reads SYGVKD. CDR3 residues: CAISMGNTIYF. The CDR3 DNA sequence: TGTGCCATCAGTATGGGAAACACCATATATTTT.

J is TRBJ1-1 and V is TRBV11-2, with unresolved D. Per the germline V gene, CDR1 is SGHAT and CDR2 is FQNNGV. Trimming removed 1 base at V and 10 bases at J, with 25 bases between. The CDR3 consists of 17 residues. DNA for the CDR3: TGTGCCAGCAGCTTAGTTGGGCGCGGCATGCAGGCTTTTAGAGCTTTCTTT. Its protein is CASSLVGRGMQAFRAFF.

This clonotype was counted many times. The genes are TRBV19 and TRBJ1-5, with 8 bases identical to TRBD1. The trim removed 4 bases at V and 11 bases at J, leaving 13 bases unmatched. Germline lookup yields CDR1 LNHDA and CDR2 SQIVND (reference sequence). The CDR3 runs to 15 residues. The CDR3, as DNA: TGTGCCAGTAGTAGCAACTCACCAGGGGGCGAGGCCCAGCATTTT. Translating it yields CASSSNSPGGEAQHF.

This clonotype was seen at least ten times. The chain has TRBV28 and TRBJ2-2; D unresolved. Germline CDR1 is MDHEN and CDR2 is SYDVKM. The CDR3 is made up of 17 amino acids. The V gene lost 3 bases and the J gene lost 1 base, with 15 bases spanning the gap. CDR3 protein: CASSLQLGGLNTGELFF. The CDR3 nucleotides read TGTGCCAGCAGTTTGCAATTGGGTGGATTGAACACCGGGGAGCTGTTTTTT.

This clonotype was seen ten or more times. The gene calls are TRBV2 and TRBJ2-7; 10 nucleotides match TRBD2. In germline, CDR1 is SNHLY, CDR2 FYNNEI. The CDR3 is 15 residues long. The V segment lost 8 bases and the J segment 3 bases; nucleotides outside the gene matches: 10. This CDR3 is CASEPLAGGYYEQYF. CDR3 nucleotide sequence: TGTGCCAGCGAACCCTTAGCGGGGGGCTACTACGAGCAGTACTTC.

The genes are TRBV30 and TRBJ2-3; 8 bases align to TRBD2. This CDR3 comprises 15 residues. V was clipped by 0 bases and J by 3 bases; unmatched bases: 5. CDR1 and CDR2 (germline): GTSNPN, SVGIG (reference sequence). The CDR3 here is CAWSVFGGRTDTQYF. The CDR3 coding sequence is TGTGCCTGGAGTGTATTTGGCGGGAGGACAGATACGCAGTATTTT.

The chain carries TRBV30 and TRBJ2-7, with D maybe TRBD2 (5 bases). Between the trimmed V and J ends, which lost 3 bases and 7 bases, there was a span of 10 bases. CDR1 GTSNPN and CDR2 SVGIG come from the germline V gene (reference sequence). The CDR3 covers 11 residues. CDR3 coding DNA: TGTGCCTGGAGGCAGGCGGGTGAGCAGTACTTC. It is translated as CAWRQAGEQYF.

The table lists this clonotype with many counts. The chain carries TRBV5-5 and TRBJ2-1, with TRBD2 identical over 13 bases. Looked up from germline, CDR1 is SGHKS and CDR2 is YYEKEE (reference sequence). With V trimmed by 6 bases and J by 10 bases, 19 bases remained unmatched. The CDR3 consists of 18 residues. CDR3 in DNA: TGTGCCAGCACACCGGGACTAGCGGGGCCCTTAGAGCCGGCGGAGCAGTTCTTC. It translates to CASTPGLAGPLEPAEQFF. The entire variable domain, with the rest obtained from reference TRBV5-5 and TRBJ2-1, is as follows: DAGVTQSPTHLIKTRGQQVTLRCSPISGHKSVSWYQQVLGQGPQFIFQYYEKEERGRGNFPDRFSARQFPNYSSELNVNALLLGDSALYLCASTPGLAGPLEPAEQFFGPGTRLTVL.

In its sample, this clonotype was seen many times. V usage is TRBV20-1 and J usage is TRBJ2-5; the match to TRBD2 covers 12 bases. This CDR3 comprises 16 residues. With V trimmed by 6 bases and J by 5 bases, 13 bases remained unmatched. Germline CDR1 reads DFQATT; CDR2 reads SNEGSKA (reference sequence). The CDR3 sequence: CSASRGLAGLFETQYF. CDR3 coding DNA: TGCAGTGCCTCCCGTGGACTAGCGGGACTTTTTGAGACCCAGTACTTC.

At least ten counts were recorded for this clonotype. The chain couples TRBV20-1 to TRBJ2-3; D is possibly TRBD1 (6 bases). The V end lost 6 bases, the J end lost 0 bases, and 13 bases lay between the germline ends. This CDR3 comprises 14 residues. Germline V CDR1 and CDR2: DFQATT, SNEGSKA (reference sequence). The CDR3 nucleotides are TGCAGTGCCAGGCAGGGGATTAGCACAGATACGCAGTATTTT. It is translated as CSARQGISTDTQYF.

There are many counts of this clonotype. The rearrangement joins TRBV28 to TRBJ1-3, with D uncertain. The length of the CDR3 is 14 residues. Germline CDR1 and CDR2: MDHEN and SYDVKM. The ends were cut back, 8 bases at V and 2 bases at J, with 13 bases in the middle. The CDR3 coding sequence is TGTGCCAGCTATCAGTCGTCTACTGGAAACACCATATATTTT. Residues: CASYQSSTGNTIYF.

Many counts were recorded for this clonotype. This rearrangement joins TRBV29-1 to TRBJ1-3; 8 bases agree with TRBD1. Germline V gene lookup returns CDR1 SQVTM and CDR2 ANQGSEA. This CDR3 spans 13 amino acids. The junction had 8 bases not matched to a gene; V was cut back by 5 bases and J by 8 bases. The CDR3 region has the DNA TGCAGCGTTCAATCTCAGGGGGCTCACACCATATATTTT. It yields the protein CSVQSQGAHTIYF.

This clonotype was counted at least ten times. The chain recombines TRBV7-2 with TRBJ1-3; D call uncertain. This CDR3 has 12 residues. Per germline, CDR1 SGHTA and CDR2 FQGNSA. The V gene lost 2 bases and the J gene lost 8 bases, with 7 bases spanning the gap. CDR3 bases: TGTGCCAGCAGCTTATGGGGTGACACCATATATTTT. Amino acids: CASSLWGDTIYF.

This clonotype came up many times. The chain is built from TRBV5-1 and TRBJ2-1; a possible D gene is TRBD2 (5 bases). Germline V gives CDR1 SGHRS, CDR2 YFSETQ. Trimming stripped 0 bases from V and 9 bases from J, with 7 bases between. The CDR3 totals 12 residues. CDR3 loop: CASSLEEAEQFF. The CDR3 bases are TGCGCCAGCAGCTTGGAGGAGGCTGAGCAGTTCTTC.

Many counts were recorded for this clonotype. The rearrangement links TRBV10-3 to TRBJ2-7; a possible D gene is TRBD1 (6 bases). V was cut by 9 bases and J by 8 bases, with 17 bases left in between. The germline CDR1 and CDR2 sequences are ENHRY and SYGVKD. The CDR3 totals 12 residues. The CDR3 is CAIGRDIFQQYF. The DNA for the CDR3 is TGTGCCATAGGCCGGGACATCTTTCAGCAGTACTTC.

Many counts were recorded for this clonotype. This chain uses TRBV14 with TRBJ1-4, with D perhaps TRBD1 (5 bases). Trimming stripped 0 bases from V and 7 bases from J, with 12 bases between. Per the germline V gene, CDR1 is SGHDN and CDR2 is FVKESK. The CDR3 totals 15 residues. DNA of the CDR3: TGTGCCAGCAGCCAAGATTTTGCGAGGGGTGAAAAACTGTTTTTT. It translates to CASSQDFARGEKLFF. The full variable domain, with the rest looked up from reference TRBV14 and TRBJ1-4, is EAGVTQFPSHSVIEKGQTVTLRCDPISGHDNLYWYRRVMGKEIKFLLHFVKESKQDESGMPNNRFLAERTGGTYSTLKVQPAELEDSGVYFCASSQDFARGEKLFFGSGTQLSVL.

This clonotype was seen ten or more times. The chain is built from TRBV5-1 and TRBJ2-1, with D possibly being TRBD2 (6 bases). V gave up 3 bases and J gave up 0 bases, with 10 bases separating them. Germline CDR1 SGHRS, CDR2 YFSETQ. CDR3 length equals 15 residues. The CDR3 nucleotides read TGCGCCAGCAGCTCAGGAGGGAGCTCCTACAATGAGCAGTTCTTC. Translation gives CASSSGGSSYNEQFF.

The gene calls are TRBV6-4 and TRBJ2-1, with TRBD2 matching over 12 bases. Matching the DNA end better, TRBJ2-7 makes the J call doubtful. Germline V lookup: CDR1 MRHNA, CDR2 SNTAGT. The CDR3 extends over 18 amino acids. This CDR3 is CASSSGGANGSYGDEQYF. In nucleotides, the CDR3 is TGTGCCAGCTCTAGCGGGGGGGCAAATGGAAGCTACGGTGATGAGCAGTACTTC.

This clonotype was seen at least ten times. The J gene is TRBJ1-1, the V gene TRBV7-2; no reliable D call. Trimming took 1 base from V and 0 from J, leaving 6 bases between them. Germline loops: CDR1 SGHTA, CDR2 FQGNSA. The CDR3 runs 14 residues. The CDR3 is CASSLGRLNTEAFF. CDR3 coding DNA: TGTGCCAGCAGCTTAGGACGGTTGAACACTGAAGCTTTCTTT.

This clonotype has a count of ten or more. V gene TRBV6-4 combines with J gene TRBJ1-1; TRBD1 matches at 11 bases. The germline V gene encodes CDR1 MRHNA and CDR2 SNTAGT. CDR3 size: 16 residues. Unmatched junction bases numbered 8, after V lost 4 bases and J lost 4 bases. The CDR3: CASSGTGGVGSTEAFF. As DNA, the CDR3 is TGTGCCAGCAGTGGGACAGGGGGCGTCGGAAGCACTGAAGCTTTCTTT.

Turning to this clonotype: A read error may explain this, as a much larger clone is one base away. J is TRBJ2-5 and V is TRBV5-1, with D uncertain. The V gene's germline CDR1 is SGHRS and CDR2 YFSETQ. CDR3 length: 14 residues. The V end lost 4 bases, the J end lost 4 bases, and 14 bases lay between the germline ends. The CDR3 region has the DNA TGCGCCAGCAGCCTTACGGCGTCCCTAGAGACCCAGTACTTC. Encoded protein: CASSLTASLETQYF.

This clonotype was found many times. The chain combines TRBV27 with TRBJ1-2; TRBD1 matches at 9 bases. The CDR3 has 15 residues. The germline V gene has CDR1 MNHEY and CDR2 SMNVEV (reference sequence). The junction had 5 bases not matched to a gene; V was cut back by 5 bases and J by 1 base. CDR3 sequence (DNA): TGTGCCAGCAGTGTACAGGGGGCGAGTAACTATGGCTACACCTTC. This codes for CASSVQGASNYGYTF.

There are many counts of this clonotype. The chain is built from TRBV7-2 and TRBJ1-2; TRBD1 matches 9 bases. V lost 1 base and J lost 7; bases outside the gene matches: 7. The CDR3 extends over 15 amino acids. Germline V gives CDR1 SGHTA, CDR2 FQGNSA. CDR3 DNA: TGTGCCAGCAGCTTAGATGGGACAGGGAGCGGTGGCTACACCTTC. Translating gives CASSLDGTGSGGYTF.

At least ten counts were recorded for this clonotype. This chain connects TRBV14 to TRBJ1-2; D call uncertain. V shed 3 bases and J shed 4 bases, with 6 bases lying between them. Germline values: CDR1 SGHDN, CDR2 FVKESK. The CDR3 has 12 amino acids. CDR3 bases: TGTGCCAGCAGCCAGGCGGTCTATGGCTACACCTTC. This gives the protein CASSQAVYGYTF.